The following is a T cell receptor beta chain sequence with its context. Its recognized antigen is unknown. HCMV-specific IgG was detected in serum with a commercial ELISA kit to determine HCMV serostatus. Ficoll density gradient centrifugation was used to isolate peripheral blood mononuclear cells from blood. This specimen belongs to a study of T cells expressing NK-cell markers (dated by TCRdb to about 2020). Broadly, across the study: TCR beta-chain repertoires were profiled in sorted CD3+CD56+NKG2C+, CD3+CD56+NKG2C- and CD3+CD56-NKG2C+ T-cell subsets from several donors. Among the eight sequenced donors, seven were HCMV-seropositive and one was HCMV-seronegative. The eight sequenced donors were randomly selected healthy volunteers, three men and five women. The libraries were sequenced on Illumina HiSeq 2000/2500, MiSeq or NextSeq, producing 2 x 150 bp reads. Summary of the overall study and its limitations: Whether the expanded NKG2C-expressing T cell clones were specific for HCMV antigens was left unclear. For about 6 donors, the dominant CD3+CD56+NKG2C+ clonotypes were among the top 10 CD8+ clonotypes and accounted for about 1.0-7.5% of CD8+ T cells. Those dominant clonotypes were again the most abundant among CD3+CD56-NKG2C+ cells in four donors, at roughly 25-60.1%.

Sequencing instrument: Illumina HiSeq 2000. The TCR beta cDNA libraries were made using 5'RACE template switching, a step that added both a universal primer site and unique molecular identifiers. cDNA synthesis was primed from the TCR beta constant segment, followed by two successive PCR amplification steps. On the authors' methods: MIGEC was used to demultiplex reads and group reads by UMI, and MiTCR was used to assemble and quantify clonotypes. To exclude erroneous sequences, only TCR cDNA sequences supported by at least two reads were retained. The tcR package was used for downstream repertoire analysis, and clonotypes were matched between fractions using CDR3 nucleotide sequence together with V segment. VDJmatch was used to annotate antigen specificity against VDJdb, with one amino acid substitution in CDR3 allowed. After reprocessing by TCRdb, each CDR3 protein sequence is one entry, and no DNA is given. TCRdb assigned the V and J calls; the authors' analysis was not used. The sample table holds 250,000 to 300,000 distinct CDR3 sequences. The ten largest clones take up roughly 4.2% of the sample.

According to the germline V gene, CDR1 reads MGHRA and CDR2 reads YSYEKL. Reading from cysteine to phenylalanine, the CDR3 counts 16 amino acids. Only the protein sequence is given. This receptor was identified in a woman aged 18-70 years in good health. Sequenced material: blood T cells: a sorted CD56 or NKG2C T cell subset, CD4+ or CD8+ T cells, or bulk PBMC T cells (not recorded which). The rearrangement joined TRBV4-1 to TRBJ2-4; with no DNA, the TCRdb D assignment of TRBD2 cannot be verified. CDR3 loop: CASSLLAGVAKNIQYF.